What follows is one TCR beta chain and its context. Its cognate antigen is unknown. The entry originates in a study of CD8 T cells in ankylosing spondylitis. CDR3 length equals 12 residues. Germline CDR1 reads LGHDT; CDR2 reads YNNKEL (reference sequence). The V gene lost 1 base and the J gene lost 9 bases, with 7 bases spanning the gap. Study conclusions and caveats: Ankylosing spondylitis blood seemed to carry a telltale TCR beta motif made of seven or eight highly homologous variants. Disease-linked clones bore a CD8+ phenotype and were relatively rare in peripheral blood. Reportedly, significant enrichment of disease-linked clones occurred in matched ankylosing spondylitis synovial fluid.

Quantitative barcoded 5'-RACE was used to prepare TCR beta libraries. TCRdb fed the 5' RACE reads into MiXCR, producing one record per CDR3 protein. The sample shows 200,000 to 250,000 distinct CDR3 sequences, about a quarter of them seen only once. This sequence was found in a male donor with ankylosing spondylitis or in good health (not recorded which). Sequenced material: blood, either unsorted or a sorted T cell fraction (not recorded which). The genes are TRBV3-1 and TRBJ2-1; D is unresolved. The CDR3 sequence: CASSQVKSEQFF. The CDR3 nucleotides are TGTGCCAGCAGCCAAGTGAAGTCTGAGCAGTTCTTC.